A single sample gave rise to the 11 T cell receptor beta chains below, sequenced in a study of CD8 T cells in ankylosing spondylitis (dated by TCRdb to about 2017). Broad study findings and their caveats: Blood from ankylosing spondylitis patients appeared to be characterized by a TCR beta motif composed of under 10 highly homologous amino acid variants.

Antigen specificity for these receptors is unknown. The library relied on 5' RACE. The sequencer was an Illumina HiSeq 2500. TCRdb applied fastp at Q25 and MiXCR to the public reads, then kept only in-frame beta chains. Identical CDR3 proteins give one entry, which carries the most common genes and DNA. This sample lists about 200,000 distinct CDR3 sequences; roughly 6.6% were detected once. The ten largest clones add up to around 14% of the sample. The sample comprised blood, either unsorted or a sorted T cell fraction (not recorded which). Receptor source: a male donor with ankylosing spondylitis.

This clonotype was detected a few times. Sequence at one end of the junction differs from germline and may be a read error. This rearrangement joins TRBV7-6 to TRBJ2-6; TRBD1 is a possible D gene (6 bases). This CDR3 is built from 17 residues. CDR1 is SGHVS and CDR2 is FNYEAQ in the germline V gene. CDR3 in amino acids: CASSLLHTGPGANVLTF. The DNA of the CDR3 is TGTGCCAGCAGCTTACTACACACAGGGCCTGGGGCCAACGTCTTGACTTTC. The full variable domain, rest sourced from reference TRBV7-6 and TRBJ2-6, is GAGVSQSPRYKVTKRGQDVALRCDPISGHVSLYWYRQALGQGPEFLTYFNYEAQQDKSGLPNDRFSAERPEGSISTLTIQRTEQRDSAMYRCASSLLHTGPGANVLTFGAGSRLTVL.

The chain joins TRBV2 to TRBJ1-2; 7 bases are a match to TRBD1. The CDR3 has 16 residues. V dropped 3 bases and J dropped 3; count of bases not matched to a gene: 10. Germline CDR1 reads SNHLY; CDR2 reads FYNNEI. The CDR3, as DNA: TGTGCCAGCAGTGATGTTGGCCGGGACAGTTACTATGGCTACACCTTC. Its translation is CASSDVGRDSYYGYTF.

In its sample, this clonotype was seen many times. The chain links TRBV29-1 to TRBJ1-1; 7 bases are a match to TRBD1. Germline CDR1 and CDR2: SQVTM and ANQGSEA. V trimming: 7 bases; J trimming: 5 bases; junction bases outside the gene matches: 10. CDR3 length: 13 amino acids. For the CDR3, the DNA is TGCAGCGGACAGGGCGGGGTAGAAACTGAAGCTTTCTTT. Translated, it gives CSGQGGVETEAFF.

This clonotype has at least ten counts. This chain uses TRBV5-5 with TRBJ2-7; tentative D call: TRBD2 (5 bases). The CDR3 spans 13 residues. Trimming stripped 4 bases from V and 3 bases from J, with 11 bases between. In germline, CDR1 is SGHKS, CDR2 YYEKEE (reference sequence). The chain's CDR3 is CASSPTAGYEQYF. CDR3 in DNA: TGTGCCAGCAGCCCAACGGCGGGCTACGAGCAGTACTTC. Using reference TRBV5-5 and TRBJ2-7 for the parts outside the CDR3, the full variable domain is DAGVTQSPTHLIKTRGQQVTLRCSPISGHKSVSWYQQVLGQGPQFIFQYYEKEERGRGNFPDRFSARQFPNYSSELNVNALLLGDSALYLCASSPTAGYEQYFGPGTRLTVT.

This clonotype was found many times. The V call is TRBV4-3, the J call TRBJ2-7; D remains ambiguous. Trimming removed 1 base at V and 4 bases at J, with 11 bases between. The CDR3 runs to 14 residues. The germline CDR1 and CDR2 sequences are LGHNA and YSLEER. The DNA of the CDR3 is TGCGCCAGCAGCCAAGCCCCCTCGAGTTACGAGCAGTACTTC. Its translation: CASSQAPSSYEQYF.

The chain uses TRBV15 and TRBJ2-7; 9 bases are a match to TRBD2. V lost 5 bases to trimming and J lost 2 bases; unmatched junction nucleotides: 19. Germline V lookup: CDR1 LNHNV, CDR2 YYDKDF (reference sequence). The CDR3 spans 19 residues. In nucleotides, the CDR3 is TGTGCCACCAGCTCTGGGACGCGGGAGGGCTTCCAAAGGGCCTACGAGCAGTACTTC. It translates to CATSSGTREGFQRAYEQYF.

Many counts were recorded for this clonotype. The chain employs TRBV5-1 and TRBJ2-7; D assignment may be TRBD1 or TRBD2 (5 bases each). Germline V gives CDR1 SGHRS, CDR2 YFSETQ. The CDR3 extends over 16 amino acids. Trimming left V 4 bases short and J 5 bases short, with 22 bases between. The CDR3 coding sequence is TGCGCCAGCAGCGCCTTGGGACCGTTATTGGGACACGAGCAGTACTTC. Amino acids: CASSALGPLLGHEQYF.

This clonotype was recorded a few times. This rearrangement joins TRBV13 to TRBJ2-2; D remains unclear. V was trimmed by 2 bases and J by 11 bases, leaving 9 bases between them. CDR1 is PRHDT, CDR2 FYEKMQ, per germline (reference sequence). CDR3 length: 12 residues. The CDR3 sequence: CASSLSFRELFF. The CDR3 DNA sequence: TGTGCCAGCAGCTTATCTTTCCGAGAGCTGTTTTTT.

This clonotype was observed at least ten times. The CDR3 is CASSSLSGGGELFF. The CDR3 DNA sequence: TGTGCCAGCAGCAGTCTTAGCGGGGGCGGGGAGCTGTTTTTT. V usage is TRBV6-1 and J usage is TRBJ2-2, with 9 bases lining up with TRBD2. Germline V gives CDR1 MNHNS, CDR2 SASEGT. V lost 6 bases to trimming and J lost 7 bases; unmatched junction nucleotides: 6. The CDR3 is 14 residues long.

V gene TRBV29-1 combines with J gene TRBJ2-7; D is possibly TRBD2 (6 bases). The V end was cut by 7 bases, the J end by 6 bases, with 19 bases between. Germline V gene sequence: CDR1 SQVTM, CDR2 ANQGSEA. There are 13 residues in the CDR3. In nucleotides, the CDR3 is TGCAGCGGGAGGGACGGCCCCCTGGGCGAGCAGTACTTC. Protein product: CSGRDGPLGEQYF.

This clonotype came up many times. The rearrangement links TRBV5-6 to TRBJ1-2; D might be TRBD1 (5 bases). The germline V and J ends were trimmed by 0 bases and 8 bases, with 14 bases remaining between them. Germline lookup yields CDR1 SGHDT and CDR2 YYEEEE. The CDR3 has 14 amino acids. The CDR3 reads CASSLDTGSAGYTF. Here the CDR3 DNA reads TGTGCCAGCAGCTTGGACACAGGATCCGCCGGCTACACCTTC. Full variable domain (remainder filled in from reference TRBV5-6 and TRBJ1-2): DAGVTQSPTHLIKTRGQQVTLRCSPKSGHDTVSWYQQALGQGPQFIFQYYEEEERQRGNFPDRFSGHQFPNYSSELNVNALLLGDSALYLCASSLDTGSAGYTFGSGTRLTVV.